Following are 27 T cell receptor beta chains from one sample sequenced in a study of siplizumab effects on memory and regulatory T cells. Generated by immunoSEQ multiplex PCR, the TCRdb table keeps only in-frame clones and is missing some. This sample has about 50,000 clones; less than 90% occur once, and the top ten carry around 0.3%. The sequenced sample was naive CD8+ T cells sorted from blood. All receptors come from a human donor in good health.

The chain links TRBV23-1 to TRBJ2-6, with a weak D call TRBD1 (5 bases). TRBV23-1 has ORF status, its function being uncertain. The CDR3 is made up of 17 amino acids. V was trimmed by 5 bases and J by 0 bases, leaving 14 bases between them. Written as DNA, the CDR3 is TGCGCCAGCAGTAGGGGCCATCTCCGCTCTGGGGCCAACGTCCTGACTTTC. Translated, it gives CASSRGHLRSGANVLTF.

This clone was seen only a few times. This chain joins TRBV7-2 and TRBJ1-6; D is undetermined. The CDR3 sequence is 10 residues long. Germline V CDR1 and CDR2: SGHTA, FQGNSA. Trimming left V 7 bases short and J 14 bases short, with 9 bases between. CDR3 nucleotides: TGTGCCAGCACCAACAGATCCCTCCACTTT. It encodes CASTNRSLHF.

The chain employs TRBV7-9 and TRBJ1-1; D not certain. Germline assignment: CDR1 SEHNR and CDR2 FQNEAQ (reference sequence). The CDR3 loop spans 13 amino acids. V lost 8 bases and J lost 1, with 11 bases in between. CDR3: CASGAGGNTEAFF. DNA of the CDR3: TGTGCCAGCGGTGCAGGAGGGAACACTGAAGCTTTCTTT.

This clone showed up just once. This chain uses TRBV27 with TRBJ2-7, with D maybe TRBD1 (6 bases). The CDR3 contains 15 residues. V shed 6 bases and J shed 5 bases, with 20 bases lying between them. Germline values: CDR1 MNHEY, CDR2 SMNVEV (reference sequence). For the CDR3, the DNA is TGTGCCAGCAGGCCCCAGGGGAGCCTCAGCGACGAGCAGTACTTC. Protein product: CASRPQGSLSDEQYF.

This chain joins TRBV5-4 and TRBJ2-6; D uncertain. Trimming cost V 6 bases and J 3 bases, with 16 bases left between them. Germline V gives CDR1 SGHNT, CDR2 YYREEE (reference sequence). This CDR3 spans 16 amino acids. The CDR3: CASKRVGPSGANVLTF. CDR3 bases: TGTGCCAGCAAGCGTGTCGGACCTAGTGGGGCCAACGTCCTGACTTTC.

The chain couples TRBV12-5 to TRBJ2-1; D not certain. V was clipped by 6 bases and J by 0 bases, with 12 bases between them. Germline-derived CDR1 and CDR2 are LGHNT and FRNRAP. The CDR3 consists of 15 residues. The CDR3 sequence is CASGPRESSYNEQFF. The CDR3 bases are TGTGCTAGTGGCCCAAGGGAAAGCTCCTACAATGAGCAGTTCTTC.

The chain recombines TRBV5-4 with TRBJ2-7, with TRBD2 matching 12 bases. CDR1 is SGHNT, CDR2 YYREEE, per germline (reference sequence). This CDR3 has 15 amino acids. V trimming: 3 bases; J trimming: 6 bases; junction bases outside the gene matches: 7. The CDR3 bases are TGTGCCAGCAGCTCGAGACTAGCGGGAGCTATCGAGCAGTACTTC. This sequence encodes CASSSRLAGAIEQYF.

The chain joins TRBV27 to TRBJ2-1, with 9 bases aligning to TRBD2. This CDR3 contains 17 residues. The V gene's germline CDR1 is MNHEY and CDR2 SMNVEV (reference sequence). V lost 7 bases and J lost 5; bases outside the gene matches: 15. This CDR3 is CASTPWRELAGDNEQFF. DNA for the CDR3: TGTGCCAGCACCCCTTGGAGGGAGTTAGCGGGGGACAATGAGCAGTTCTTC.

The chain couples TRBV4-1 to TRBJ2-5; 7 bases fit TRBD2. The J call may be faulty, since TRBJ2-7 better matches the DNA end. Per germline, CDR1 MGHRA and CDR2 YSYEKL. This CDR3 spans 14 amino acids. CDR3 protein: CASSPLAPGDEQYF. The CDR3 bases are TGCGCCAGCAGCCCACTAGCGCCTGGCGACGAGCAGTACTTC.

This clone was found once. The chain has TRBV4-1 and TRBJ1-2; 10 positions match TRBD1. The trim removed 1 base at V and 8 bases at J, leaving 10 bases unmatched. This CDR3 has 16 residues. Germline lookup yields CDR1 MGHRA and CDR2 YSYEKL. The CDR3 sequence is CASSQGLRQGAGGYTF. CDR3 nucleotides: TGCGCCAGCAGCCAAGGATTACGACAGGGGGCAGGAGGCTACACCTTC.

In its sample, this clone was seen once. The J gene is TRBJ1-4, the V gene TRBV13; D remains unclear. Per the germline V gene, CDR1 is PRHDT and CDR2 is FYEKMQ (reference sequence). The CDR3 loop spans 14 amino acids. V was cut by 7 bases and J by 8 bases, with 17 bases left in between. CDR3 DNA sequence: TGTGCCAGCACCTCAGGTGGGGTCCGAGAAAAACTGTTTTTT. It translates to CASTSGGVREKLFF.

The chain carries TRBV19 and TRBJ2-1; a possible D gene is TRBD2 (6 bases). The CDR3 covers 15 residues. Germline lookup yields CDR1 LNHDA and CDR2 SQIVND (reference sequence). The V and J ends lost 7 bases and 2 bases respectively, with 15 bases between them. CDR3 nucleotide sequence: TGTGCCAGTACCCCGGGGACTCCTCCCTACAATGAGCAGTTCTTC. Translation: CASTPGTPPYNEQFF.

This clone was detected only once. The chain joins TRBV4-1 to TRBJ1-6, with 7 bases fitting TRBD1. Trimming cost V 6 bases and J 6 bases; bases outside gene matches: 5. Germline CDR1 and CDR2: MGHRA and YSYEKL. This CDR3 has 14 residues. The CDR3: CASSPTGPNSPLHF. Written as DNA, the CDR3 is TGCGCCAGCAGTCCGACAGGGCCTAATTCACCCCTCCACTTT.

The chain combines TRBV14 with TRBJ2-3; D is possibly TRBD2 (5 bases). This CDR3 comprises 15 residues. V lost 1 base, J lost 3 bases, and 11 bases lay in between. The germline V gene encodes CDR1 SGHDN and CDR2 FVKESK. In nucleotides, the CDR3 is TGTGCCAGCAGCCAAGGGCCGGGGAGAACAGATACGCAGTATTTT. Protein sequence: CASSQGPGRTDTQYF. Full variable domain (rest looked up from reference TRBV14 and TRBJ2-3): EAGVTQFPSHSVIEKGQTVTLRCDPISGHDNLYWYRRVMGKEIKFLLHFVKESKQDESGMPNNRFLAERTGGTYSTLKVQPAELEDSGVYFCASSQGPGRTDTQYFGPGTRLTVL.

The chain is built from TRBV7-8 and TRBJ1-1, with 7 bases aligning to TRBD1. V was pared by 1 base and J by 5 bases, with 10 bases of the junction left unmatched. The CDR3 is 16 amino acids. The germline V gene encodes CDR1 SGHVS and CDR2 FQNEAQ. The CDR3 spells CASSLGMTGTWTEAFF. In nucleotides, the CDR3 is TGTGCCAGCAGCTTAGGGATGACAGGGACTTGGACTGAAGCTTTCTTT.

The chain links TRBV4-1 to TRBJ1-2; TRBD1 agrees at 10 bases. Unmatched junction bases numbered 6, after V lost 2 bases and J lost 6 bases. CDR1 and CDR2 (germline): MGHRA, YSYEKL. The CDR3 has 15 amino acids. The CDR3 sequence is CASSQYSGTGDGYTF. Here the CDR3 DNA reads TGCGCCAGCAGCCAATACTCCGGGACAGGGGATGGCTACACCTTC.

This chain uses TRBV19 with TRBJ1-1, with D perhaps TRBD1 (6 bases). Germline V gene sequence: CDR1 LNHDA, CDR2 SQIVND (reference sequence). Trimming shortened V by 7 bases and J by 0 bases, and 12 bases separated the two germline ends. This CDR3 is built from 14 residues. CDR3 amino acids: CASTTGTLNTEAFF. The DNA for the CDR3 is TGTGCCAGTACAACCGGGACATTGAACACTGAAGCTTTCTTT.

The J gene is TRBJ2-1, the V gene TRBV5-6, with TRBD2 identical over 12 bases. V lost 4 bases to trimming and J lost 9 bases; unmatched junction nucleotides: 5. The CDR3 has 14 amino acids. CDR1 is SGHDT, CDR2 YYEEEE, per germline. The CDR3 reads CASSRLAGVGEQFF. Written as DNA, the CDR3 is TGTGCCAGCAGCCGACTAGCGGGGGTCGGTGAGCAGTTCTTC.

The V call is TRBV6-5, the J call TRBJ2-5; D is ambiguous. V lost 7 bases, J lost 1 base, and 7 bases lay in between. In germline, CDR1 is MNHEY, CDR2 SVGAGI. This CDR3 has 12 amino acids. The CDR3 protein is CASTETQETQYF. DNA for the CDR3: TGTGCCAGCACGGAAACCCAAGAGACCCAGTACTTC.

The chain is built from TRBV6-1 and TRBJ1-5; D remains unclear. The CDR3 contains 15 residues. Trimming took off 2 bases at V and 0 bases at J, with 8 bases between the two ends. Germline V CDR1 and CDR2: MNHNS, SASEGT. DNA for the CDR3: TGTGCCAGCAGTGAACGTGGAAATAGCAATCAGCCCCAGCATTTT. It codes for CASSERGNSNQPQHF.

The chain couples TRBV2 to TRBJ2-2; TRBD1 matches at 11 bases. Per germline, CDR1 SNHLY and CDR2 FYNNEI. J lost 7 bases, V lost 11 bases, and 6 bases had no gene match. CDR3 length: 13 residues. The CDR3 sequence: CAGGQGAGGELFF. Written as DNA, the CDR3 is TGTGCCGGTGGACAGGGGGCTGGCGGGGAGCTGTTTTTT. The full variable domain, rest sourced from reference TRBV2 and TRBJ2-2, is EPEVTQTPSHQVTQMGQEVILRCVPISNHLYFYWYRQILGQKVEFLVSFYNNEISEKSEIFDDQFSVERPDGSNFTLKIRSTKLEDSAMYFCAGGQGAGGELFFGEGSRLTVL.

The chain couples TRBV7-9 to TRBJ2-7; D not certain. The CDR3 covers 12 residues. In germline, CDR1 is SEHNR, CDR2 FQNEAQ (reference sequence). Between the trimmed V and J ends, which lost 5 bases and 2 bases, there was a span of 7 bases. Here the CDR3 DNA reads TGTGCCAGCAGCGGATTTACCTACGAGCAGTACTTC. Translation: CASSGFTYEQYF.

This clone has a handful of counts. The CDR3 loop reads CASSMGNEQYF. Here the CDR3 DNA reads TGTGCCAGTAGTATGGGGAACGAGCAGTACTTC. J is TRBJ2-7 and V is TRBV19; D not certain. Trimming took 3 bases from V and 5 from J, leaving 5 bases between them. The CDR3 runs to 11 residues. The germline CDR1 and CDR2 sequences are LNHDA and SQIVND (reference sequence).

The chain recombines TRBV5-6 with TRBJ2-1, with 11 bases matching TRBD1. Germline trimming cut 4 bases from V and 9 bases from J; bases unmatched to any gene: 3. The V gene's germline CDR1 is SGHDT and CDR2 YYEEEE. CDR3 length: 13 amino acids. The CDR3 loop reads CASSGTGGTEQFF. The CDR3 DNA is TGTGCCAGCAGCGGGACAGGGGGTACTGAGCAGTTCTTC.

V usage is TRBV5-6 and J usage is TRBJ2-7; D gene unclear. V was clipped by 2 bases and J by 5 bases, with 11 bases between them. Germline CDR1 is SGHDT and CDR2 is YYEEEE. There are 13 residues in the CDR3. The DNA of the CDR3 is TGTGCCAGCAGCTTATCGGGCGGCCACGAGCAGTACTTC. Its protein is CASSLSGGHEQYF.

This chain uses TRBV7-8 with TRBJ2-5, with a possible D match to TRBD1 (6 bases). The end of the DNA is better explained by TRBJ2-7, so the J call may be wrong. The CDR3 is 14 residues long. Germline loops: CDR1 SGHVS, CDR2 FQNEAQ. The CDR3 loop is CASSQIGQIYEQYF. In nucleotides, the CDR3 is TGTGCCAGCAGCCAAATTGGACAGATCTACGAGCAGTACTTC.

This chain links TRBV6-5 with TRBJ2-7; D possibly matches TRBD1 or TRBD2 (7 bases each). CDR1 is MNHEY, CDR2 SVGAGI, per germline. Trimming removed 5 bases at V and 6 bases at J, with 17 bases between. The CDR3 runs 14 residues. CDR3 loop: CASSPAGRGGEQYF. DNA of the CDR3: TGTGCCAGCAGTCCCGCTGGCAGGGGGGGCGAGCAGTACTTC.